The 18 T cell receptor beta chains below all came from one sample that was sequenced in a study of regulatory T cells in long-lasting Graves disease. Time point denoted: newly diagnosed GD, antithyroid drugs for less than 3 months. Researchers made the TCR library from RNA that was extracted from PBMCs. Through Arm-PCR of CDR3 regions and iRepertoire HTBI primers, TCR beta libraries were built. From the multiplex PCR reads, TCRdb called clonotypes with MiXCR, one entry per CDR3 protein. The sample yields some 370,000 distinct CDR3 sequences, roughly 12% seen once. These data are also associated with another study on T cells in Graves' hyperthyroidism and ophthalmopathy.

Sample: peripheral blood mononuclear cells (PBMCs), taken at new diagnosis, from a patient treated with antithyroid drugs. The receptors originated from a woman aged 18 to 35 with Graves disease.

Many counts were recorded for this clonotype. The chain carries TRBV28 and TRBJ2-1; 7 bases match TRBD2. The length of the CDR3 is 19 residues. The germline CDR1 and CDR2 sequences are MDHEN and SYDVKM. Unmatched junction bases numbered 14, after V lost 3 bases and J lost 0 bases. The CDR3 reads CASSFRGFSGRGSYNEQFF. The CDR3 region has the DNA TGTGCCAGCAGTTTTCGGGGATTTTCGGGGAGGGGCTCCTACAATGAGCAGTTCTTC. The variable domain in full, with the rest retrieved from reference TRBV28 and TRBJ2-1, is DVKVTQSSRYLVKRTGEKVFLECVQDMDHENMFWYRQDPGLGLRLIYFSYDVKMKEKGDIPEGYSVSREKKERFSLILESASTNQTSMYLCASSFRGFSGRGSYNEQFFGPGTRLTVL.

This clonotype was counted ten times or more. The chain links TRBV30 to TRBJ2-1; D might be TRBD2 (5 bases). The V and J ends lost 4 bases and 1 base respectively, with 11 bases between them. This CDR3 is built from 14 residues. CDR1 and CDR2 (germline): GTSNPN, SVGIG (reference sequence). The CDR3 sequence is CAWMPGVSYNEQFF. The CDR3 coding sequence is TGTGCCTGGATGCCCGGGGTTTCCTACAATGAGCAGTTCTTC.

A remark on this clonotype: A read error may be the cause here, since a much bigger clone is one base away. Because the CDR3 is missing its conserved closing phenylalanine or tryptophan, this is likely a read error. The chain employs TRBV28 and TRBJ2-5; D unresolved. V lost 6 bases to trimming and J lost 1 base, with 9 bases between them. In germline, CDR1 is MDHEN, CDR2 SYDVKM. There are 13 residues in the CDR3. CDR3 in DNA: TGTGCCAGCAGCTTTAACTCCCAAGAGACCCAGTACTCC. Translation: CASSFNSQETQYS.

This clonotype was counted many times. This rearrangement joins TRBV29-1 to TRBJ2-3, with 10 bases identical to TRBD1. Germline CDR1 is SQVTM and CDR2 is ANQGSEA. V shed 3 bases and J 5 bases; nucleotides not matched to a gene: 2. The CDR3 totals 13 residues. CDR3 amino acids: CSVDRTGGDTQYF. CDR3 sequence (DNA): TGCAGCGTTGACAGGACAGGGGGAGATACGCAGTATTTT.

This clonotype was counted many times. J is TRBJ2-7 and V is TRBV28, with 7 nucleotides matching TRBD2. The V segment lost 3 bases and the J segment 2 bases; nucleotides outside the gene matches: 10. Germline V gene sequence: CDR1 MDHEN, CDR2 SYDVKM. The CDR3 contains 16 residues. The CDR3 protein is CASSFAWREPTYEQYF. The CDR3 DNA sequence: TGTGCCAGCAGTTTCGCTTGGCGGGAGCCTACCTACGAGCAGTACTTC.

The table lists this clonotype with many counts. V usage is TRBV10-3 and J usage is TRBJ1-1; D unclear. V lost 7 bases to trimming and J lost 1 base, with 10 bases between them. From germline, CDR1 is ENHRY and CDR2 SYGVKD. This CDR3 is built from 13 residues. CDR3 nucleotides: TGTGCCATCACCGGTGGCCGGAACACTGAAGCTTTCTTT. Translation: CAITGGRNTEAFF.

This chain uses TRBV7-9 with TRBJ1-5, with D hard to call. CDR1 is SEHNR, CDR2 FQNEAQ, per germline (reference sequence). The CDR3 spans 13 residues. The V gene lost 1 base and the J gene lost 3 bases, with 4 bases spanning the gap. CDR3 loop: CASSLVDNQPQHF. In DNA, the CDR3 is TGTGCCAGCAGCTTAGTAGACAATCAGCCCCAGCATTTT.

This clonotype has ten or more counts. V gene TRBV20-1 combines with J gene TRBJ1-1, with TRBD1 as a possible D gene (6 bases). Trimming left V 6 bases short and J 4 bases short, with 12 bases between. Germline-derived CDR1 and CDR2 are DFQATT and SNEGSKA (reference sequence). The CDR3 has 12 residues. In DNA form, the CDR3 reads TGCAGTGCCCCCATAGGGGGCACTGAAGCTTTCTTT. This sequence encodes CSAPIGGTEAFF.

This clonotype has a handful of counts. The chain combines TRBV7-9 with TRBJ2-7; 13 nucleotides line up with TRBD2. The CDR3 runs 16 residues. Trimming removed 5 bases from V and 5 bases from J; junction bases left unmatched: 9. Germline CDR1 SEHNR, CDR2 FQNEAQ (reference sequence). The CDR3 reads CASSPTGTSGTHEQYF. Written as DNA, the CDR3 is TGTGCCAGCAGCCCAACCGGGACTAGCGGGACACACGAGCAGTACTTC.

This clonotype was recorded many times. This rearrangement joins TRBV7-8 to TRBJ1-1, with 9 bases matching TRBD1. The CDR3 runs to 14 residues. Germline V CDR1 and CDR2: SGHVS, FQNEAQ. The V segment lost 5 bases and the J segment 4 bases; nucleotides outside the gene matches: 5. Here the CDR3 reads CASSVGTGSTEAFF. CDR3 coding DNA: TGTGCCAGCAGCGTCGGGACAGGGAGCACTGAAGCTTTCTTT. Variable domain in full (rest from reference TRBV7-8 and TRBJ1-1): GAGVSQSPRYKVAKRGQDVALRCDPISGHVSLFWYQQALGQGPEFLTYFQNEAQLDKSGLPSDRFFAERPEGSVSTLKIQRTQQEDSAVYLCASSVGTGSTEAFFGQGTRLTVV.

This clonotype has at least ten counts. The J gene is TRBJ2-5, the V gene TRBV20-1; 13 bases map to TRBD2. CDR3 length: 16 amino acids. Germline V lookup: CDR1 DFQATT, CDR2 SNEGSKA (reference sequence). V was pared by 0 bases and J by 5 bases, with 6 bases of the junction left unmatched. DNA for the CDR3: TGCAGTGCTAGAGACCTACTAGCGGGGGGGCTGGAGACCCAGTACTTC. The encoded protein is CSARDLLAGGLETQYF.

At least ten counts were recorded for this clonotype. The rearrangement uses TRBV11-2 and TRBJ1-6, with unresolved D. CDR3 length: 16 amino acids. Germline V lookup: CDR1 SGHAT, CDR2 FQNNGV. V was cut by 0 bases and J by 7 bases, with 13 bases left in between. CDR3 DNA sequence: TGTGCCAGCAGCTTAGATTGGGGTTCGAACAATTCACCCCTCCACTTT. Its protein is CASSLDWGSNNSPLHF.

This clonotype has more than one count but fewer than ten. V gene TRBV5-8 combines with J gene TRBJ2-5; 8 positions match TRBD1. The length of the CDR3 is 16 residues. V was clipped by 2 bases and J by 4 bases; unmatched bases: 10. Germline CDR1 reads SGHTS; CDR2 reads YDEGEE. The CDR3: CASSFPLDRASETQYF. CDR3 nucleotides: TGTGCCAGCAGCTTTCCCTTGGACAGGGCATCAGAGACCCAGTACTTC.

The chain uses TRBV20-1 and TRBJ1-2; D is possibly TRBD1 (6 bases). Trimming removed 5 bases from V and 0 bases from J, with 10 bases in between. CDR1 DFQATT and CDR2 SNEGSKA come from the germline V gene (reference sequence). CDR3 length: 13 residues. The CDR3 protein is CSAWTDTNYGYTF. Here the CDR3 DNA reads TGCAGTGCTTGGACAGATACTAACTATGGCTACACCTTC.

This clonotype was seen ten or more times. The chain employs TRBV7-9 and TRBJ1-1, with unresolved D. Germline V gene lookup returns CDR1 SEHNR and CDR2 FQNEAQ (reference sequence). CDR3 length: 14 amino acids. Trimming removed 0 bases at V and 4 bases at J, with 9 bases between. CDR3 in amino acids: CASSLAGVGTEAFF. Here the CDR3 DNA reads TGTGCCAGCAGCTTAGCCGGGGTGGGCACTGAAGCTTTCTTT.

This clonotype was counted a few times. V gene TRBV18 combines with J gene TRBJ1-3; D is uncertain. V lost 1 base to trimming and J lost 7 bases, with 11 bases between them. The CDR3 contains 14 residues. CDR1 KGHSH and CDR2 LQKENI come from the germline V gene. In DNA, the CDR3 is TGTGCCAGCTCACCACTTCATGACTTCAACACCATATATTTT. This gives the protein CASSPLHDFNTIYF.

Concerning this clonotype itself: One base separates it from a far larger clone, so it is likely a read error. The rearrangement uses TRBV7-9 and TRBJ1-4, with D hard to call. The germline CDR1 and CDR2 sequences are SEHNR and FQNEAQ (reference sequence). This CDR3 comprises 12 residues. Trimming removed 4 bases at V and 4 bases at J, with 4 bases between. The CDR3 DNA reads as TGTGCCAGCAGCTCCTATAATGAAAAACTGTTTTTT. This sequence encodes CASSSYNEKLFF.

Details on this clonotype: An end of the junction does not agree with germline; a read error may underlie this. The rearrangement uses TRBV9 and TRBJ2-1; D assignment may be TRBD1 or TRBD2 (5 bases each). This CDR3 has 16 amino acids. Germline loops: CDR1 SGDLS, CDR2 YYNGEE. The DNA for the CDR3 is TGTGCCAGCAGCGTAGTTGGGCAGGGACCCTACAATGGGCAGTTCTTC. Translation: CASSVVGQGPYNGQFF. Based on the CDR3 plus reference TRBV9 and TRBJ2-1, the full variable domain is DSGVTQTPKHLITATGQRVTLRCSPRSGDLSVYWYQQSLDQGLQFLIQYYNGEERAKGNILERFSAQQFPDLHSELNLSSLELGDSALYFCASSVVGQGPYNGQFFGPGTRLTVL.